This T cell receptor beta chain is drawn from a study of OX40 agonist ivuxolimab in advanced cancers. The CDR3 loop spans 15 amino acids. V was clipped by 5 bases and J by 6 bases; unmatched bases: 10. Germline V CDR1 and CDR2: SGHNT, YENEEA. Libraries were prepared by immunoSEQ multiplex PCR; TCRdb keeps only in-frame clonotypes and omits some of them. Of tens of thousands of clones detected, roughly 87% appear once; the ten largest clones hold about 0.2%. The chain joins TRBV11-3 to TRBJ2-7; 10 nucleotides align to TRBD2. The sample in question was CD4+ or CD8+ T cells sorted from blood, obtained in a trial of the OX40 agonist ivuxolimab. The TCR sequence derives from an adult with an advanced solid tumor such as melanoma, head and neck, liver or kidney cancer. The CDR3 region is CASSGGPSGSSEQYF. CDR3 nucleotide sequence: TGTGCCAGCAGCGGAGGCCCTAGCGGGAGTAGCGAGCAGTACTTC.